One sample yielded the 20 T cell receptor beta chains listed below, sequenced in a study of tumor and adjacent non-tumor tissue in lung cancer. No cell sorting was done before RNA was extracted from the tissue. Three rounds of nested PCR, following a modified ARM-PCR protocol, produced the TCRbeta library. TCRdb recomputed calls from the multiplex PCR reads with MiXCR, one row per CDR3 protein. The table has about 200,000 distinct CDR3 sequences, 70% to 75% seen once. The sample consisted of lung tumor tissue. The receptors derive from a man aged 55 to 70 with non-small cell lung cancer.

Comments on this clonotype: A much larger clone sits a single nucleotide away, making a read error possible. The CDR3 sequence is CASSERALSGVDTQYF. Here the CDR3 DNA reads TGCGCCAGCAGCGAAAGGGCCCTATCGGGAGTAGATACGCAGTATTTT. The chain joins TRBV4-3 to TRBJ2-3, with a possible D match to TRBD2 (6 bases). The CDR3 consists of 16 residues. V gave up 5 bases and J gave up 5 bases, with 20 bases separating them. CDR1 LGHNA and CDR2 YSLEER come from the germline V gene.

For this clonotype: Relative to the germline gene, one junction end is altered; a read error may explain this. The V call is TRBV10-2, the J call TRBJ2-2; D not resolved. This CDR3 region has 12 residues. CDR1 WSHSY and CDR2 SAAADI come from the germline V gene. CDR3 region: CASSGFSGELFF. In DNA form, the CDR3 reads TGTGCCAGCAGTGGGTTCTCCGGGGAGCTGTTTTTT.

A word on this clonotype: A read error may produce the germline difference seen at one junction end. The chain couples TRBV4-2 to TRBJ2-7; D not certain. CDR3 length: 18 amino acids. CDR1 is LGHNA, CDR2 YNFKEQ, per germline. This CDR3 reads CASSQGLPPRHYSYEQHF. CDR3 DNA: TGTGCCAGCAGCCAAGGGCTCCCTCCCAGGCACTACTCCTACGAACAGCACTTC.

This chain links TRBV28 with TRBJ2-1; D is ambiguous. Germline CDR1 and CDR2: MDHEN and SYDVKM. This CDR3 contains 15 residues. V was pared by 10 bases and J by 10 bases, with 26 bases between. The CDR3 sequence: CANTSRVTGLWEQFF. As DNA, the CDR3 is TGTGCCAACACATCTCGAGTTACTGGGCTTTGGGAGCAGTTCTTC.

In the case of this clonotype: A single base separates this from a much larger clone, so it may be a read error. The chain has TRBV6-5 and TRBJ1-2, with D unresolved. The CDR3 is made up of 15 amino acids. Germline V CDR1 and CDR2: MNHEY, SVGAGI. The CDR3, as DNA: TGTGCCAGCAGTTACTCGAGGATTTCTCCCTATGACTACACCTTC. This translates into CASSYSRISPYDYTF.

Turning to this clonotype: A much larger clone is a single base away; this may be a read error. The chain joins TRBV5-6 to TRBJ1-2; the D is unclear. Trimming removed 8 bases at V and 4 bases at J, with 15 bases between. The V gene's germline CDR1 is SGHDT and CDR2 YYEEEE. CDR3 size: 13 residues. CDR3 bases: TGTGCCAGGAGCGATGACACGGCCTATGGCTACACCTTC. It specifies CARSDDTAYGYTF.

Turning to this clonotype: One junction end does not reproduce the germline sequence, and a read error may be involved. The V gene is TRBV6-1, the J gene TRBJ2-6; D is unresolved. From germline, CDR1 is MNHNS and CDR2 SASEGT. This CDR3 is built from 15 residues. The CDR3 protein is CVSSDSSSGANVLTF. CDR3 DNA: TGTGTCAGCAGTGACTCGAGCTCTGGGGCCAACGTCCTGACTTTC.

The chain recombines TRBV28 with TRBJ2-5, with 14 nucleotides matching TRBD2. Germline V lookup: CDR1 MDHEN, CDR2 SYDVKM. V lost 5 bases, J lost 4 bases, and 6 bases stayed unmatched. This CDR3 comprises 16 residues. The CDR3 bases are TGTGCCAGCAGTCCTCGGACTAGCGGGAGGCTAGAGACCCAGTACTTC. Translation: CASSPRTSGRLETQYF.

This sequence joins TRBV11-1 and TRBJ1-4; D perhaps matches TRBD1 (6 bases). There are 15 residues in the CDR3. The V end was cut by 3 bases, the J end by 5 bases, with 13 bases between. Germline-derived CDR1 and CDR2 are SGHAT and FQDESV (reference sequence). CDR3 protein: CASSFGLDRNEKLFF. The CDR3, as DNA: TGTGCCAGCAGCTTTGGCCTGGACAGAAATGAAAAACTGTTTTTT.

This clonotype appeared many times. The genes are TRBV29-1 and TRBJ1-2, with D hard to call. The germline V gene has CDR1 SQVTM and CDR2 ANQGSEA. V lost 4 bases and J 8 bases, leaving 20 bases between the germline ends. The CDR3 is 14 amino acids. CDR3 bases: TGCAGCGTTGCTGAGCCGCCTTCCGATGTAGGCTACACCTTC. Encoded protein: CSVAEPPSDVGYTF.

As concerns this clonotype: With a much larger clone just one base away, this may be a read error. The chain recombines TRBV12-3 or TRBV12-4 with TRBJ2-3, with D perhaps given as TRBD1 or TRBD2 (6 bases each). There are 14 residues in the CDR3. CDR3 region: CASSLGGLLDTHYF. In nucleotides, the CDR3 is TGTGCCAGCAGTTTGGGGGGCCTCCTAGATACGCACTATTTT.

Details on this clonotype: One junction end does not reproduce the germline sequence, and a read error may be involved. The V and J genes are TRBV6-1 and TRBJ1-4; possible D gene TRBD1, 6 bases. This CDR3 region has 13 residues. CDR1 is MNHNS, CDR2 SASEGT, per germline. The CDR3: CGSRGGRGEKLFF. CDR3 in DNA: TGTGGCAGCAGAGGGGGGCGTGGGGAAAAACTGTTTTTT.

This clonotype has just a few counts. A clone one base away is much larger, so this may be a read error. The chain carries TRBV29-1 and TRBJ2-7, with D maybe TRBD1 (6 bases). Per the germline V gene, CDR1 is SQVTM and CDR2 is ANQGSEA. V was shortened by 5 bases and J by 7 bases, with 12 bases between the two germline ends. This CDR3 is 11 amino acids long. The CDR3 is CSVTRTGEQYF. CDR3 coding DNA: TGCAGCGTTACGCGTACAGGGGAGCAGTACTTC.

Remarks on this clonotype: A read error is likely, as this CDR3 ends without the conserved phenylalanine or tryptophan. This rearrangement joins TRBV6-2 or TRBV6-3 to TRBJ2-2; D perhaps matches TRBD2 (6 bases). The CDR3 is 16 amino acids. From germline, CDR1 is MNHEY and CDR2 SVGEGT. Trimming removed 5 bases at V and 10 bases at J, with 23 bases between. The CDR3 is CASSPPRERRSEELFS. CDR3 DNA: TGTGCCAGCAGTCCCCCCCGGGAGAGACGAAGCGAGGAGCTGTTTTCT.

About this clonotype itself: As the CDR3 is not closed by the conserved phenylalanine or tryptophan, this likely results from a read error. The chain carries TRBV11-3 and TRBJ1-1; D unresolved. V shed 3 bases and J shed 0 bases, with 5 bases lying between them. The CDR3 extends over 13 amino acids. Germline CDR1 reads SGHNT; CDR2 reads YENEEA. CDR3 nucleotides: TGTGCCAGCAGCTTCGGTCTGAACACTGAAGCTTTCTCT. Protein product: CASSFGLNTEAFS.

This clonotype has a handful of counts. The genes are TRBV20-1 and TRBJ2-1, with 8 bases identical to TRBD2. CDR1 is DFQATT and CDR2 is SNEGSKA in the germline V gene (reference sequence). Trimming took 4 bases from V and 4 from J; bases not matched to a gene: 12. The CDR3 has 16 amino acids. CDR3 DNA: TGCAGTGCTAAGCCCTCCGGTAGCGGGATATACAATGAGCAGTTCTTC. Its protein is CSAKPSGSGIYNEQFF.

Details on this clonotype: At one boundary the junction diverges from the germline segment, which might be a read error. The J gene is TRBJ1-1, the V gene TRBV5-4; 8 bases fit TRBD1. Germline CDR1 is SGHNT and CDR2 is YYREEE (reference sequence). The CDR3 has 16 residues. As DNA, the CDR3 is TGTGCCAGCAGCCCCCCCGGGGGACAGGTGAACACTGAAGTTTTCTTT. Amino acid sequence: CASSPPGGQVNTEVFF. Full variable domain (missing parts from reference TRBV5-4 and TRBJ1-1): ETGVTQSPTHLIKTRGQQVTLRCSSQSGHNTVSWYQQALGQGPQFIFQYYREEENGRGNFPPRFSGLQFPNYSSELNVNALELDDSALYLCASSPPGGQVNTEVFFGQGTRLTVV.

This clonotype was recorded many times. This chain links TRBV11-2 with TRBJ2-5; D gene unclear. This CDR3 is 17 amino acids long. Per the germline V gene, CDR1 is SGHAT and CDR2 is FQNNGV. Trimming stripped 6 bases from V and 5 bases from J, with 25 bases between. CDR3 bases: TGTGCCAGCAGTTCCACCCCCTCGAACAGCCTTCTCGAGACCCAGTACTTC. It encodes CASSSTPSNSLLETQYF.

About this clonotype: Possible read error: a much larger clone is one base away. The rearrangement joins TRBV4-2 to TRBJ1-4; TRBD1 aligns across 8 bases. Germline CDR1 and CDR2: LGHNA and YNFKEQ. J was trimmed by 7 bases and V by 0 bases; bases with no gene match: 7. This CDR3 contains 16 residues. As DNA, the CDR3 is TGTGCCAGCAGCCAAGACAGGACAGGGTTAAGTGAAAAACTGTTTTTT. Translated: CASSQDRTGLSEKLFF.

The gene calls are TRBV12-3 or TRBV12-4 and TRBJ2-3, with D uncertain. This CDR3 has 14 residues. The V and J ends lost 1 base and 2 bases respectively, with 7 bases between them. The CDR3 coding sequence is TGTGCCAGCAGTTTAGGTGCGGTCACAGATACGCAGTATTTT. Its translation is CASSLGAVTDTQYF.